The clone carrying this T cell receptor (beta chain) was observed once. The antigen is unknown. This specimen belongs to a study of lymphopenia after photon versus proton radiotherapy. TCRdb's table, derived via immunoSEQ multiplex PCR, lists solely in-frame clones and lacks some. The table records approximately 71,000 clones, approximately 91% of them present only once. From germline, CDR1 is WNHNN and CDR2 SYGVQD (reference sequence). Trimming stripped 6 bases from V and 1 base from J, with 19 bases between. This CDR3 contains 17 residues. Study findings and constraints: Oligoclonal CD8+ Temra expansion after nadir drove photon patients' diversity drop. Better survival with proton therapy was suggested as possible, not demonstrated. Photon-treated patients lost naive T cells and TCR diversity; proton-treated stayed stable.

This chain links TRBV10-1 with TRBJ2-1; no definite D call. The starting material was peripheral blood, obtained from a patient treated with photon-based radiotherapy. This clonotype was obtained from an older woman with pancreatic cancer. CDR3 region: CASSQVPERWSYNEQFF. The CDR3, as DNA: TGCGCCAGCAGCCAAGTACCCGAAAGGTGGTCCTACAATGAGCAGTTCTTC.